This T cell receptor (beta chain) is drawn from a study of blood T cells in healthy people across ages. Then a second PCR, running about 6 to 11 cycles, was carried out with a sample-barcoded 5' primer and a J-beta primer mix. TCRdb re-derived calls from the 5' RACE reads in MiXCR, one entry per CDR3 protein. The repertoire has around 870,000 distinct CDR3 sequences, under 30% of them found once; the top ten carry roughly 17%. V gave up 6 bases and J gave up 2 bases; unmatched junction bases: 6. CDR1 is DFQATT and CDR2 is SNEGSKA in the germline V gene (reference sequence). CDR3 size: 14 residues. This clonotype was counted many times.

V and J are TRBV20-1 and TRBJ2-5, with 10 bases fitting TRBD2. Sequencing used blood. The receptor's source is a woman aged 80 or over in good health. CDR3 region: CSATLAGKQETQYF. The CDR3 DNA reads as TGCAGTGCCACACTAGCGGGGAAACAAGAGACCCAGTACTTC.